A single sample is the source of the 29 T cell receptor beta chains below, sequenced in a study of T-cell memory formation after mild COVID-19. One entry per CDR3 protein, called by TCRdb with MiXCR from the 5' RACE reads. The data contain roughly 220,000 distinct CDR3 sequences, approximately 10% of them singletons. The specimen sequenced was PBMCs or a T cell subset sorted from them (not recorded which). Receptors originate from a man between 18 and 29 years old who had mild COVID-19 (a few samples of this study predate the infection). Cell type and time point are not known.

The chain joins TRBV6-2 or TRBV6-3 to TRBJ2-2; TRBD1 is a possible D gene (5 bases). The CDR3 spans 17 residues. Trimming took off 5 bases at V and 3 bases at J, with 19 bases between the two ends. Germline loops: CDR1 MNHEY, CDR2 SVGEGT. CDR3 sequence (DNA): TGTGCCAGCAGTCCGACCCAGGGAAAGGGATACACCGGGGAGCTGTTTTTT. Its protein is CASSPTQGKGYTGELFF.

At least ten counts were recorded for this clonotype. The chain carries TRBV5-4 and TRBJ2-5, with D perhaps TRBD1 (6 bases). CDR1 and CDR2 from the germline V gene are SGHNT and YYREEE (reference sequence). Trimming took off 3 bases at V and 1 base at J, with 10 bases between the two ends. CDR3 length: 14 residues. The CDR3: CASSSQTGQETQYF. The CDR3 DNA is TGTGCCAGCAGCTCCCAGACAGGCCAAGAGACCCAGTACTTC.

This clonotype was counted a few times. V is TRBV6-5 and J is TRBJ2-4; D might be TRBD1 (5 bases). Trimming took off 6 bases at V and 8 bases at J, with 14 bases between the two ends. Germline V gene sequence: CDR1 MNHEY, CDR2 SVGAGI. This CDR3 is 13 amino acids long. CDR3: CASSRTGAHIQYF. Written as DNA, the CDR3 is TGTGCCAGCAGCCGTACAGGAGCTCACATTCAGTACTTC.

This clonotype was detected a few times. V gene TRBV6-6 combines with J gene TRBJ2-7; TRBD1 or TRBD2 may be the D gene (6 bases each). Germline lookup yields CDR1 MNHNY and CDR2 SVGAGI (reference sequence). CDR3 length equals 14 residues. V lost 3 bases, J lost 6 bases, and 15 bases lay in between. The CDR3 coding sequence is TGTGCCAGCAGTTATAGCCCGGGGGCAGGCGAGCAGTACGTC. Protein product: CASSYSPGAGEQYV.

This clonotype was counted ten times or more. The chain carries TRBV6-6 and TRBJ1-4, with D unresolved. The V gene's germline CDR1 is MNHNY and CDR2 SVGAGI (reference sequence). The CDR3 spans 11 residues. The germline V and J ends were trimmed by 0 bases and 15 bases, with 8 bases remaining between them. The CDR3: CASSYSRTMFF. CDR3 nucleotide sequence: TGTGCCAGCAGTTACTCTAGGACGATGTTTTTT.

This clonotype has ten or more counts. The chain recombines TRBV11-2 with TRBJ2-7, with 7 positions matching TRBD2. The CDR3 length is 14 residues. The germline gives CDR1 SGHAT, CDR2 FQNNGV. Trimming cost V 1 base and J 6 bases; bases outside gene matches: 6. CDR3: CASSLVEGRGEQYF. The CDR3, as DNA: TGTGCCAGCAGCTTAGTCGAGGGGAGGGGCGAGCAGTACTTC.

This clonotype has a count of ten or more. The CDR3 DNA reads TGTGCCAGCAGCGGCCTCCTTTACGAGCAGTACTTC. As protein: CASSGLLYEQYF. The chain uses TRBV9 and TRBJ2-7, with D unresolved. V was trimmed by 3 bases and J by 4 bases, leaving 8 bases between them. The germline gives CDR1 SGDLS, CDR2 YYNGEE. The CDR3 loop spans 12 amino acids.

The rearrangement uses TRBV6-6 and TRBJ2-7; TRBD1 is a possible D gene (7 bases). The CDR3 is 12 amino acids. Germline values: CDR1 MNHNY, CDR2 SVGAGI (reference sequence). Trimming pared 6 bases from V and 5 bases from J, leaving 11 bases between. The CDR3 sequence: CASSPRGDEQYV. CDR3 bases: TGTGCCAGCAGCCCCAGGGGGGACGAGCAGTACGTC.

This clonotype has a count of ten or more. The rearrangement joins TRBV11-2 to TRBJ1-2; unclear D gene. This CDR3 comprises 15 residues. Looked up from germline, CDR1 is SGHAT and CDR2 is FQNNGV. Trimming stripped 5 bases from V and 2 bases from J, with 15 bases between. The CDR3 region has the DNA TGTGCCAGCAGCCACCAATTTCAGGAGAACTATGGCTACACCTTC. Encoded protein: CASSHQFQENYGYTF.

The CDR3 coding sequence is TGTGCCAGCAGTACTCTACAGGGGAGTTGGGAGCTGTTTTTT. Residues: CASSTLQGSWELFF. The chain has TRBV2 and TRBJ2-2; 7 positions agree with TRBD1. This CDR3 is 14 amino acids long. Germline trimming cut 5 bases from V and 9 bases from J; bases unmatched to any gene: 9. Germline values: CDR1 SNHLY, CDR2 FYNNEI.

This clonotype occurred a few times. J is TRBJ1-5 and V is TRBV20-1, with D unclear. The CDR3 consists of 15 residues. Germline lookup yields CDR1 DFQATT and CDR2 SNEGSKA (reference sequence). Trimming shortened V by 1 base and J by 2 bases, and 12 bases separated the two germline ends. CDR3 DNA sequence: TGCAGTGCTAGAGTTGGCGGCTGGGGCAATCAGCCCCAGCATTTT. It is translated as CSARVGGWGNQPQHF.

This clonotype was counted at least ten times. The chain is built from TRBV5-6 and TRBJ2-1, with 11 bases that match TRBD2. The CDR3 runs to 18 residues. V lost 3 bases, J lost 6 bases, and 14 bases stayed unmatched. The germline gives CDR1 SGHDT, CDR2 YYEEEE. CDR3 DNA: TGTGCCAGCAGCTCCCAACTAGCGGGGGCGCTACGGGTCAATGAGCAGTTCTTC. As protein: CASSSQLAGALRVNEQFF.

The CDR3 DNA reads as TGCAGTGCTCCCCTTCGGGACAGGGGCGCCGGGGAGCTGTTTTTT. This gives the protein CSAPLRDRGAGELFF. The chain is built from TRBV20-1 and TRBJ2-2; 10 nucleotides match TRBD1. The CDR3 runs 15 residues. The germline CDR1 and CDR2 sequences are DFQATT and SNEGSKA (reference sequence). The V gene end was trimmed by 5 bases and the J gene end by 6 bases; junction bases not matched to a gene: 9.

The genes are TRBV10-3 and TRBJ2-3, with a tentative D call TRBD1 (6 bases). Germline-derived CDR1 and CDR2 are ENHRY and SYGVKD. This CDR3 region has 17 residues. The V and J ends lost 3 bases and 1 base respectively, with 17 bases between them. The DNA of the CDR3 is TGTGCCATCAGTGATGGGGGCCCGTCCGGGGGCACAGATACGCAGTATTTT. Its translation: CAISDGGPSGGTDTQYF.

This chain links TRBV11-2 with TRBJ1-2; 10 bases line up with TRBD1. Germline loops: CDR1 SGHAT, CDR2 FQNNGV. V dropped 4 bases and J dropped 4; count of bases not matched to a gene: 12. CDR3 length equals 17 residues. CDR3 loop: CASSSVSGQGGVYGYTF. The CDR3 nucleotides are TGTGCCAGCAGCTCAGTTTCTGGACAGGGGGGCGTCTATGGCTACACCTTC.

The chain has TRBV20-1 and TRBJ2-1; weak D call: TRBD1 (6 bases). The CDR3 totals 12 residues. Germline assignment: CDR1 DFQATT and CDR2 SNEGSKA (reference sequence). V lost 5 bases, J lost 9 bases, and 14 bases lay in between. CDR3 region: CSAPEIQGEQFF. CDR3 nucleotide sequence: TGCAGTGCTCCAGAGATACAGGGTGAGCAGTTCTTC.

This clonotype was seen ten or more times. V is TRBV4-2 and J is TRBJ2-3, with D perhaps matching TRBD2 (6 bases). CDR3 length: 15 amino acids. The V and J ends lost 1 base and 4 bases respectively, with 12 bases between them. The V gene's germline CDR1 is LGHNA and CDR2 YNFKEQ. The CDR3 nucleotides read TGTGCCAGCAGCCAAGTACGGGGGAAGGCAGATACGCAGTATTTT. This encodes CASSQVRGKADTQYF.

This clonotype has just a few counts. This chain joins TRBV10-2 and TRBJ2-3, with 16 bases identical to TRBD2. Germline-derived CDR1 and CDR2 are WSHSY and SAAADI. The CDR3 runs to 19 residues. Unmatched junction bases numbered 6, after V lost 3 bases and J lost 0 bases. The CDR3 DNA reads TGCGCCAGCAGTGAACCGGGACTAGCGGGGGGGTTCAGCACAGATACGCAGTATTTT. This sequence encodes CASSEPGLAGGFSTDTQYF.

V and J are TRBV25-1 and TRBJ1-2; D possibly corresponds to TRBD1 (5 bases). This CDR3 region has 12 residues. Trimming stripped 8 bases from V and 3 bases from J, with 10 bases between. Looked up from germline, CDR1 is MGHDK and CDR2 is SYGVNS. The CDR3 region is CASAGRDYGYTF. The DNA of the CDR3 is TGTGCCAGCGCGGGACGGGACTATGGCTACACCTTC.

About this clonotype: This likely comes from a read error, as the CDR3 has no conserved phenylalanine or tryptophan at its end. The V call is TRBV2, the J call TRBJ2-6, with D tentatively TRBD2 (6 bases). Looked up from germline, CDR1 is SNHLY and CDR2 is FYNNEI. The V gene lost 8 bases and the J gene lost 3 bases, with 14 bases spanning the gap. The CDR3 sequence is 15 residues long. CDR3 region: CASLTDGGGANVLTC. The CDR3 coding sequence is TGTGCCAGCCTCACGGACGGGGGTGGGGCCAACGTCCTGACTTGC.

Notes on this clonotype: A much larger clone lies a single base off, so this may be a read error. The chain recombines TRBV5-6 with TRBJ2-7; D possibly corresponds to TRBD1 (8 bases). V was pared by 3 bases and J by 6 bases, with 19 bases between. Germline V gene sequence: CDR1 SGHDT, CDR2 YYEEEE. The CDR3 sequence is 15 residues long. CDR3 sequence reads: CASSCRAGTGGEQYV. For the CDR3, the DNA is TGTGCCAGCAGCTGTAGAGCGGGGACAGGAGGCGAGCAGTACGTC.

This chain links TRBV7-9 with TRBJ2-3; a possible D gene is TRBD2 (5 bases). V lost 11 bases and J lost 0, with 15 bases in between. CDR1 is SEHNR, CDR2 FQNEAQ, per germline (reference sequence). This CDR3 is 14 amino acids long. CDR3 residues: CASRAGDSTDTQYF. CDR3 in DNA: TGTGCCTCCCGGGCCGGGGATAGCACAGATACGCAGTATTTT.

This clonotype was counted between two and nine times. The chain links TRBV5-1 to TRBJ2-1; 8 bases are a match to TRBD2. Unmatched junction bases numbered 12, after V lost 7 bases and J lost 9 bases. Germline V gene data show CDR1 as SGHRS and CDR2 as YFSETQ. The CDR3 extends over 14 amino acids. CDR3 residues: CASRRGDQRGEQFF. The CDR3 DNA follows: TGCGCCAGCCGGCGGGGGGACCAGCGGGGTGAGCAGTTCTTC.

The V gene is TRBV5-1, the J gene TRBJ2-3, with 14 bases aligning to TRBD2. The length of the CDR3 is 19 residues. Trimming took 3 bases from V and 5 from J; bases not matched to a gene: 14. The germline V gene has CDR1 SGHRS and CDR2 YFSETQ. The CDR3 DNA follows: TGCGCCAGCAGCTCGGGTTGGACTAGCGGGGGGACCCCCAAAGATACGCAGTATTTT. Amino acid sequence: CASSSGWTSGGTPKDTQYF. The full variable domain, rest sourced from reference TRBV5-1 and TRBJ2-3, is KAGVTQTPRYLIKTRGQQVTLSCSPISGHRSVSWYQQTPGQGLQFLFEYFSETQRNKGNFPGRFSGRQFSNSRSEMNVSTLELGDSALYLCASSSGWTSGGTPKDTQYFGPGTRLTVL.

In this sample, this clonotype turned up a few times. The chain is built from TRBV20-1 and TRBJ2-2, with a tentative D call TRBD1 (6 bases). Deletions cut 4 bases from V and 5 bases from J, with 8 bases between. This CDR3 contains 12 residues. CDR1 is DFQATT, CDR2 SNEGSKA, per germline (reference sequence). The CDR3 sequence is CSAMGATGELFF. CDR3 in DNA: TGCAGTGCTATGGGGGCAACCGGGGAGCTGTTTTTT.

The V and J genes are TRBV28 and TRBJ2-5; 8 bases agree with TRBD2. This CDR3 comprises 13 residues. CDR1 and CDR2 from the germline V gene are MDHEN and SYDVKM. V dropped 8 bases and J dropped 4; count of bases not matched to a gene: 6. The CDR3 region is CASFGGAGETQYF. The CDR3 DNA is TGTGCCAGCTTCGGGGGGGCGGGAGAGACCCAGTACTTC.

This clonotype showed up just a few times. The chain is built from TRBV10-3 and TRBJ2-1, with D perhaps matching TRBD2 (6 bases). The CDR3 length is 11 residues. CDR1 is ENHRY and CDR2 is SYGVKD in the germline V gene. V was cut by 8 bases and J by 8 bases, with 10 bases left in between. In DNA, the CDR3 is TGTGCCATCGCGGGGTCTTATGAGCAGTTCTTC. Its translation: CAIAGSYEQFF.

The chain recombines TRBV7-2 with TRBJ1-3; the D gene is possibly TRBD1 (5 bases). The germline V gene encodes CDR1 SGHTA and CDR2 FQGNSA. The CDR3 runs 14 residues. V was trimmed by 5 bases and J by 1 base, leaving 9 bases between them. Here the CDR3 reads CASSQTVSGNTIYF. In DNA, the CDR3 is TGTGCCAGCAGCCAGACAGTGTCTGGAAACACCATATATTTT.

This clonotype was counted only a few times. DNA of the CDR3: TGTGCCAGCAGTCTTAAGGACCACTCCTACAATGAGCAGTTCTTC. It is translated as CASSLKDHSYNEQFF. V gene TRBV12-3 or TRBV12-4 combines with J gene TRBJ2-1; no clear D gene. V was cut by 5 bases and J by 0 bases, with 11 bases left in between. This CDR3 spans 15 amino acids.